This T cell receptor (beta chain) emerged from a study of molecular identifiers for immune sequencing clone quantification. To note about this clonotype: Its specificity is unknown. A much bigger clone sits one base away, suggesting this may be a read error.

TCRdb re-called the PCR reads with MiXCR, one entry per CDR3 protein. The sample yields roughly 630,000 distinct CDR3 sequences, 25% seen once. Study results and caveats: Spiked Jurkat TCR RNA from one cell was reportedly detectable among roughly 910,000 naive cells. Clones exceeding 20 RNA copies carried over 99% of effector molecules but under 1% of naive-cell molecules.

In the sort, naive CD8 T cells were defined as CD8+CD4-CCR7+CD45RA+. Deletions cut 5 bases from V and 4 bases from J, with 20 bases between. CDR1 is MNHEY and CDR2 is SVGEGT in the germline V gene. CDR3 size: 16 residues. Source material: naive CD8+ T cells from blood, with Jurkat cell RNA spiked in. Noted subset: FACS-sorted CD8+CD4-CCR7+CD45RA+ naive T cells. J is TRBJ1-1 and V is TRBV6-2 or TRBV6-3, with no clear D. The sequence was collected from a human donor in good health. Some libraries in this study had Jurkat cell RNA spiked in. CDR3 coding DNA: TGTGCCAGCAGTCACCCCCTTTTAGAGGAGGGCACTGAAGCTTTCTTT. Translating it yields CASSHPLLEEGTEAFF.